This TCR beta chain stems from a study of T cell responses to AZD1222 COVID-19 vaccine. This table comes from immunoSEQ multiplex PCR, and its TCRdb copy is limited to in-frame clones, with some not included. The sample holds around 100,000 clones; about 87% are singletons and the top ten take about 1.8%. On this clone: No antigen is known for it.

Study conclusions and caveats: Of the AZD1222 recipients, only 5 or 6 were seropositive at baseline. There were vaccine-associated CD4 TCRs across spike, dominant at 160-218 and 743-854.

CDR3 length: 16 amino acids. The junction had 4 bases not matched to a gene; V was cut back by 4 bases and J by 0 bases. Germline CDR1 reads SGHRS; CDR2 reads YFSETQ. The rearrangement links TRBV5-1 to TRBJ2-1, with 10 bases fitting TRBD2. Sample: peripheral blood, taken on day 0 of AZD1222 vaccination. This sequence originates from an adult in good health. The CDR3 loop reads CASSVLAGDSYNEQFF. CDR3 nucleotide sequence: TGCGCCAGCAGCGTCCTAGCGGGGGACTCCTACAATGAGCAGTTCTTC.